This entry describes one TCR beta chain. This clonotype was recorded many times. Its antigen remains undetermined. The sample holds no much larger clone one base away, and base qualities are not on file. Relative to germline, V is 0 bases shorter and J is 0 bases shorter, with 12 bases between their ends. The CDR3 has 16 amino acids, counting the end cysteine and phenylalanine. Just CDR3 DNA is preserved here, 48 bases in frame from base 1. CDR1 and CDR2, looked up from the germline V gene (reference sequence), are DFQATT and SNEGSKA. The data derive from a study of identical twins (dated by TCRdb to the mid-2010s). Regarding the research as a whole: To test whether fetal clonotypes persist, the study used deep sequencing on TCR alpha and beta repertoires from monozygotic twins, unrelated adults of various ages, and cord blood. To rule out contamination, the twin experiments were replicated at different times with different library preparation protocols.

The library came from 5' RACE. TCRdb lists the instrument as Illumina HiSeq 2000. A universal primer binding site was added through template switching, and the final cDNA carried a unique molecular identifier so that TCR cDNA molecules could be counted accurately. Specific primers in the conserved constant-segment region were used to synthesize first-strand cDNA for the TCR alpha and beta chains. Each cDNA library was double barcoded, with a SMART-Mk sample barcode plus Illumina barcodes, to control for contamination. TruSeq adapter sequences, together with Illumina sample barcodes, were added in two successive PCR steps. Sequencing of the TCR alpha and beta cDNA libraries was done on the Illumina HiSeq platform using custom primers. The original methods were these. MiGEC was used to process raw reads and extract unique molecular identifiers, and MiXCR was used to find CDR3 positions. Recombination models were inferred per individual with the repgenHMM and IGoR tools using an EM algorithm. The analysis of shared clonotypes was done with the tcR package in R, with sharing normalized by the product of cloneset sizes. To study raw recombination free of thymic and clonal selection effects, out-of-frame nonproductive sequences were analyzed. TCRdb ran its own pipeline on the public reads, namely fastp trimming at Q25 and MiXCR clone calling, and kept in-frame beta chains. Entries that share a CDR3 protein sequence are merged under the most common genes and DNA. V and J calls and clone size were set by TCRdb, not the authors. Present in this sample are a few hundred thousand distinct CDR3 sequences, roughly 7.1% of which were seen just once. The top ten constitute roughly 15% of the sample.

Every donor in the study was a healthy Caucasian. Three pairs of female monozygotic twins, all aged roughly 18 to 30 years, made up the twin cohort. Positive isolation kits from Invitrogen were used to isolate CD4+ and CD8+ T cell populations. Results the study describes overall, beyond this receptor: Zero-insertion analyses could be partly confounded by invariant T cells such as MAIT and iNKT, though diverse VJ usage argued against such confounding for most clonotypes. Out-of-frame TCR alpha sequences shared between twins showed an excess of low generation-probability sequences compared with coincidental sharing between unrelated individuals. A weaker excess of twin sharing was found in beta out-of-frame sequences because the signal-to-noise ratio was lowered by fewer shared sequences. Fewer insertions were carried by abundant cord blood beta clonotypes, a similar but weaker trend appeared in young adult naive repertoires, and no such trend appeared in memory repertoires. In monozygotic twins, recombination models systematically underestimated out-of-frame TCR alpha sharing, but the models matched the sharing seen between unrelated individuals. Because the same donors could not be followed over many years, conclusions were based on cross-sectional statistical analysis.

This sample also appeared in a second study, on T cells expressing NK-cell markers. The second study, in turn, reports: Fewer than ten donors provided sorted CD3+CD56+NKG2C+, CD3+CD56+NKG2C- and CD3+CD56-NKG2C+ T-cell subsets, whose TCR beta-chain repertoires were profiled. Among the eight sequenced donors, seven were HCMV-seropositive and one was HCMV-seronegative. In several experiments an anti-gammadeltaTCR antibody was added to restrict sorting to alphabetaTCR-expressing T cells. For more than 5 donors, the dominant CD3+CD56+NKG2C+ clonotypes were among the top 10 CD8+ clonotypes and accounted for roughly 1.0-8% of CD8+ T cells. Those dominant clonotypes were again the most abundant among CD3+CD56-NKG2C+ cells in four donors, at about 25-60.1%. Whether the expanded NKG2C-expressing T cell clones were specific for HCMV antigens remained unclear. The study sequenced eight donors, all healthy volunteers chosen at random: three men and five women. HCMV serostatus was determined by detecting HCMV-specific IgG in serum with a commercial ELISA kit. MIGEC was used to demultiplex reads and group reads by UMI, and MiTCR was used to assemble and quantify clonotypes. To exclude erroneous sequences, only TCR cDNA sequences supported by at least two reads were retained. Downstream repertoire analysis used the tcR package, and clonotypes were matched across fractions by CDR3 nucleotide sequence plus V segment. VDJmatch was used to annotate antigen specificity against VDJdb, with one amino acid substitution allowed in CDR3.

Sequencing used CD8+ T cells sorted from blood. This chain is built from TRBV20-1 and TRBJ2-1; no D gene can be assigned with confidence. The clonotype was recovered from a woman between 18 and 29 years old in good health. The DNA is as follows: TGCAGTGCTAGAGATCTAGGCGGTAGCTCCTACAATGAGCAGTTCTTC. This sequence encodes CSARDLGGSSYNEQFF.